The rows below give T cell receptor beta chains drawn from one sample of a study of CD8 T cells in ankylosing spondylitis. TCRdb ran MiXCR on the 5' RACE reads and lists one entry per CDR3 protein. This table holds approximately 180,000 distinct CDR3 sequences, approximately 18% found once. Sequencing was carried out using blood, either unsorted or a sorted T cell fraction (not recorded which). The receptors were sampled from a male donor between 5 and 29 years old with ankylosing spondylitis or in good health (not recorded which). Both conserved end residues are part of each CDR3. D genes are given only for firm matches. Only part of the rows carry a size: once, few, many, or a class if the clone is expanded.

CDR3 protein: CASSHNSGIRRADTQYF
CDR3 DNA: TGTGCCAGCAGCCATAATAGCGGGATAAGGAGGGCAGATACGCAGTATTTT
clone size: many
D gene: TRBD2
J gene: TRBJ2-3
V gene: TRBV7-9

CDR3 protein: CSVEEDSGAHSYEQYF
CDR3 DNA: TGCAGCGTGGAGGAAGATAGCGGGGCGCACTCCTACGAGCAGTACTTC
clone size: many
D gene: TRBD2
J gene: TRBJ2-7
V gene: TRBV29-1

CDR3 protein: CASSRDSTDTQYF
CDR3 DNA: TGTGCCAGCAGCCGGGATTCCACAGATACGCAGTATTTT
clone size: many
D gene: -
J gene: TRBJ2-3
V gene: TRBV12-3/TRBV12-4

CDR3 protein: CASSLGRGIVGTQYF
CDR3 DNA: TGTGCCAGCAGTTTAGGAAGGGGTATTGTGGGTACGCAGTATTTT
clone size: many
D gene: -
J gene: TRBJ2-3
V gene: TRBV12-3/TRBV12-4

CDR3 protein: CASSLLAGAVYNEQFF
CDR3 DNA: TGTGCCAGCAGCTTGTTAGCGGGAGCGGTCTACAATGAGCAGTTCTTC
clone size: -
D gene: TRBD2
J gene: TRBJ2-1
V gene: TRBV11-3

CDR3 protein: CASSRAGVVETQYF
CDR3 DNA: TGTGCCAGCAGTCGAGCGGGAGTGGTCGAGACCCAGTACTTC
clone size: many
D gene: TRBD2
J gene: TRBJ2-5
V gene: TRBV28

CDR3 protein: CASSPNLASYNEQFF
CDR3 DNA: TGTGCCAGCAGCCCAAACTTAGCGTCTTACAATGAGCAGTTCTTC
clone size: many
D gene: -
J gene: TRBJ2-1
V gene: TRBV27

CDR3 protein: CSAILAGAYNEQFF
CDR3 DNA: TGCAGTGCCATACTAGCGGGAGCCTACAATGAGCAGTTCTTC
clone size: -
D gene: TRBD2
J gene: TRBJ2-1
V gene: TRBV20-1

CDR3 protein: CSASILAGATADEQFF
CDR3 DNA: TGCAGTGCTAGTATACTAGCGGGAGCCACCGCGGATGAGCAGTTCTTC
clone size: many
D gene: TRBD2
J gene: TRBJ2-1
V gene: TRBV20-1

CDR3 protein: CASSQDRGQETQYF
CDR3 DNA: TGTGCCAGCAGCCAAGATCGCGGCCAAGAGACCCAGTACTTC
clone size: -
D gene: -
J gene: TRBJ2-5
V gene: TRBV4-2

CDR3 protein: CATSEWDSYEQFF
CDR3 DNA: TGTGCCACCAGTGAATGGGACAGCTATGAGCAGTTCTTC
clone size: many
D gene: TRBD1
J gene: TRBJ2-1
V gene: TRBV24-1

CDR3 protein: CASSLKGMGDTQYF
CDR3 DNA: TGCGCCAGCAGCTTGAAGGGTATGGGGGATACGCAGTATTTT
clone size: many
D gene: -
J gene: TRBJ2-3
V gene: TRBV5-1

CDR3 protein: CASSLTSSGNTIYF
CDR3 DNA: TGTGCCAGCAGCCTGACCAGCTCTGGAAACACCATATATTTT
clone size: -
D gene: -
J gene: TRBJ1-3
V gene: TRBV14

CDR3 protein: CASSEWNTGELFF
CDR3 DNA: TGCGCCAGCAGCGAATGGAACACCGGGGAGCTGTTTTTT
clone size: many
D gene: -
J gene: TRBJ2-2
V gene: TRBV5-1

CDR3 protein: CSRPSGRKEDTQYF
CDR3 DNA: TGCAGTCGACCTAGCGGGAGAAAAGAAGATACGCAGTATTTT
clone size: once
D gene: TRBD2
J gene: TRBJ2-3
V gene: TRBV20-1

CDR3 protein: CASSERFGNSNQPQHF
CDR3 DNA: TGTGCCAGCAGTGAACGGTTTGGCAATAGCAATCAGCCCCAGCATTTT
clone size: many
D gene: -
J gene: TRBJ1-5
V gene: TRBV6-1

CDR3 protein: CSANHGDTQYF
CDR3 DNA: TGCAGTGCTAACCACGGAGATACGCAGTATTTT
clone size: -
D gene: -
J gene: TRBJ2-3
V gene: TRBV20-1

CDR3 protein: CASSSGGTEQYF
CDR3 DNA: TGCGCCAGCAGCTCAGGGGGTACCGAGCAGTACTTC
clone size: many
D gene: TRBD1
J gene: TRBJ2-7
V gene: TRBV5-1

CDR3 protein: CASSVVSETQYF
CDR3 DNA: TGTGCCAGCAGCGTAGTTTCAGAGACCCAGTACTTC
clone size: many
D gene: -
J gene: TRBJ2-5
V gene: TRBV9

CDR3 protein: CASSRRGENSNQPQHF
CDR3 DNA: TGTGCCAGCAGTCGTCGAGGTGAGAATAGCAATCAGCCCCAGCATTTT
clone size: many
D gene: -
J gene: TRBJ1-5
V gene: TRBV6-6

CDR3 protein: CASSQPSGGDEQFF
CDR3 DNA: TGTGCCAGCAGCCAACCCTCAGGGGGCGATGAGCAGTTCTTC
clone size: many
D gene: TRBD1
J gene: TRBJ2-1
V gene: TRBV4-2

CDR3 protein: CASSMYGELFF
CDR3 DNA: TGTGCCAGCAGTATGTACGGGGAGCTGTTTTTT
clone size: many
D gene: -
J gene: TRBJ2-2
V gene: TRBV2